Each of the 30 T cell receptor beta chains below was sequenced from the same sample in a study of blood T cell repertoires in COVID-19. The repertoire was sequenced with immunoSEQ multiplex PCR; TCRdb's copy has only in-frame clones and lacks some. This table holds some 180,000 clones, roughly nine tenths found once. The sample consisted of peripheral blood. The origin of the receptors is a man aged 70 or older with active or convalescent COVID-19.

V and J are TRBV5-1 and TRBJ1-4, with 8 bases lining up with TRBD1. Germline-derived CDR1 and CDR2 are SGHRS and YFSETQ. V gave up 4 bases and J gave up 0 bases; unmatched junction bases: 5. The CDR3 runs 16 residues. The CDR3 here is CASSRDRGPTNEKLFF. CDR3 sequence (DNA): TGCGCCAGCAGCCGAGACAGGGGCCCAACTAATGAAAAACTGTTTTTT.

The V gene is TRBV19, the J gene TRBJ2-3, with 12 bases aligning to TRBD2. Germline trimming cut 5 bases from V and 0 bases from J; bases unmatched to any gene: 6. CDR1 is LNHDA, CDR2 SQIVND, per germline (reference sequence). This CDR3 region has 17 residues. CDR3 in DNA: TGTGCCAGTAGTTTCCCTGGGACTAGCGGGAGCACAGATACGCAGTATTTT. It yields the protein CASSFPGTSGSTDTQYF.

The V gene is TRBV28, the J gene TRBJ2-1; 10 bases agree with TRBD2. Per the germline V gene, CDR1 is MDHEN and CDR2 is SYDVKM. V gave up 7 bases and J gave up 4 bases; unmatched junction bases: 10. The CDR3 has 16 amino acids. The CDR3: CASTPTSGLFYNEQFF. CDR3 DNA: TGTGCCAGCACTCCGACTAGCGGGCTATTTTACAATGAGCAGTTCTTC. The entire variable domain, with the rest obtained from reference TRBV28 and TRBJ2-1, is as follows: DVKVTQSSRYLVKRTGEKVFLECVQDMDHENMFWYRQDPGLGLRLIYFSYDVKMKEKGDIPEGYSVSREKKERFSLILESASTNQTSMYLCASTPTSGLFYNEQFFGPGTRLTVL.

The rearrangement joins TRBV5-1 to TRBJ2-5; D remains unclear. The CDR3 has 13 amino acids. Trimming shortened V by 1 base and J by 1 base, and 5 bases separated the two germline ends. CDR1 is SGHRS, CDR2 YFSETQ, per germline. The CDR3: CASSLSAQETQYF. The CDR3 nucleotides are TGCGCCAGCAGCTTGAGCGCCCAAGAGACCCAGTACTTC.

V usage is TRBV6-6 and J usage is TRBJ2-7; TRBD2 agrees at 8 bases. This CDR3 is 16 amino acids long. In germline, CDR1 is MNHNY, CDR2 SVGAGI (reference sequence). Losses at the gene ends were 5 bases for V and 4 bases for J; bases not matched to a gene: 13. DNA of the CDR3: TGTGCCAGCAGTCCGACTGGGGCGGGAGGATTGTACGAGCAGTACTTC. It yields the protein CASSPTGAGGLYEQYF.

The chain has TRBV11-2 and TRBJ2-7; TRBD1 matches at 8 bases. V trimming: 1 base; J trimming: 4 bases; junction bases outside the gene matches: 6. The germline gives CDR1 SGHAT, CDR2 FQNNGV. There are 15 residues in the CDR3. CDR3 sequence (DNA): TGTGCCAGCAGCTTAGGGCCAGGGGGCGGATACGAGCAGTACTTC. The encoded protein is CASSLGPGGGYEQYF.

This clone has just one count. This chain joins TRBV7-2 and TRBJ1-5, with D unclear. The V and J ends lost 8 bases and 5 bases respectively, with 16 bases between them. The germline V gene encodes CDR1 SGHTA and CDR2 FQGNSA. CDR3 length equals 14 residues. CDR3 sequence: CASHSSEGYQPQHF. The CDR3, as DNA: TGTGCCAGCCATTCCTCAGAGGGATATCAGCCCCAGCATTTT.

The rearrangement links TRBV29-1 to TRBJ2-5; the D gene is possibly TRBD2 (5 bases). The germline V gene encodes CDR1 SQVTM and CDR2 ANQGSEA. The V gene lost 1 base and the J gene lost 1 base, with 10 bases spanning the gap. The CDR3 is 14 amino acids. The CDR3 bases are TGCAGCGTTGAAGTCGGCGGGCCCCAAGAGACCCAGTACTTC. This sequence encodes CSVEVGGPQETQYF. Complete variable domain (other parts from reference TRBV29-1 and TRBJ2-5): SAVISQKPSRDICQRGTSLTIQCQVDSQVTMMFWYRQQPGQSLTLIATANQGSEATYESGFVIDKFPISRPNLTFSTLTVSNMSPEDSSIYLCSVEVGGPQETQYFGPGTRLLVL.

This clone was detected a few times. The chain employs TRBV28 and TRBJ2-7, with a tentative D call TRBD2 (6 bases). Per germline, CDR1 MDHEN and CDR2 SYDVKM. Trimming stripped 5 bases from V and 3 bases from J, with 17 bases between. This CDR3 contains 15 residues. The CDR3, as DNA: TGTGCCAGCAGTGCGGTGGGGGGATCGGGCTACGAGCAGTACTTC. This encodes CASSAVGGSGYEQYF.

The chain carries TRBV6-2 or TRBV6-3 and TRBJ2-7; D remains ambiguous. The ends were cut back, 0 bases at V and 3 bases at J, with 6 bases in the middle. In germline, CDR1 is MNHEY, CDR2 SVGEGT. The CDR3 extends over 13 amino acids. CDR3 loop: CASSYSWLYEQYF. Here the CDR3 DNA reads TGTGCCAGCAGTTACTCCTGGCTCTACGAGCAGTACTTC.

CDR3 coding DNA: TGTGCCAGCTCACCGGCCGATTACGAGCAGTACTTC. This codes for CASSPADYEQYF. The chain has TRBV18 and TRBJ2-7; D is unresolved. Germline lookup yields CDR1 KGHSH and CDR2 LQKENI. Trimming stripped 3 bases from V and 4 bases from J, with 7 bases between. This CDR3 has 12 amino acids.

The chain has TRBV19 and TRBJ1-2; D gene uncertain. Trimming took off 1 base at V and 10 bases at J, with 7 bases between the two ends. Looked up from germline, CDR1 is LNHDA and CDR2 is SQIVND (reference sequence). CDR3 length equals 11 residues. CDR3 bases: TGTGCCAGTAGTATAGTTTCCTCCTACACCTTC. Translation gives CASSIVSSYTF.

The chain is built from TRBV27 and TRBJ1-6; D is unresolved. The CDR3 contains 11 residues. V gave up 5 bases and J gave up 13 bases, with 9 bases separating them. Germline V gives CDR1 MNHEY, CDR2 SMNVEV (reference sequence). Written as DNA, the CDR3 is TGTGCCAGCAGTGAGGGAGGCCCCCTCCACTTT. Translation gives CASSEGGPLHF.

The chain joins TRBV5-1 to TRBJ1-1; D not resolved. This CDR3 has 15 residues. Trimming cost V 3 bases and J 3 bases, with 15 bases left between them. Germline CDR1 SGHRS, CDR2 YFSETQ. The chain's CDR3 is CASSSASGVDTEAFF. In DNA form, the CDR3 reads TGCGCCAGCAGCTCCGCGTCCGGGGTGGACACTGAAGCTTTCTTT. Variable domain in full (rest from reference TRBV5-1 and TRBJ1-1): KAGVTQTPRYLIKTRGQQVTLSCSPISGHRSVSWYQQTPGQGLQFLFEYFSETQRNKGNFPGRFSGRQFSNSRSEMNVSTLELGDSALYLCASSSASGVDTEAFFGQGTRLTVV.

This chain joins TRBV15 and TRBJ1-1; D is possibly TRBD1 (5 bases). Trimming stripped 0 bases from V and 6 bases from J, with 11 bases between. In germline, CDR1 is LNHNV, CDR2 YYDKDF (reference sequence). The length of the CDR3 is 14 residues. This chain's CDR3 is CATSREAGRPEAFF. DNA of the CDR3: TGTGCCACCAGCAGAGAGGCAGGGCGGCCTGAAGCTTTCTTT. The whole variable domain, remainder taken from reference TRBV15 and TRBJ1-1, is DAMVIQNPRYQVTQFGKPVTLSCSQTLNHNVMYWYQQKSSQAPKLLFHYYDKDFNNEADTPDNFQSRRPNTSFCFLDIRSPGLGDTAMYLCATSREAGRPEAFFGQGTRLTVV.

J is TRBJ1-3 and V is TRBV2; D ambiguous. V was shortened by 2 bases and J by 0 bases, with 5 bases between the two germline ends. Germline V gene sequence: CDR1 SNHLY, CDR2 FYNNEI. This CDR3 region has 14 residues. CDR3 protein: CASSELLSGNTIYF. The CDR3 DNA sequence: TGTGCCAGCAGTGAACTCCTCTCTGGAAACACCATATATTTT.

The chain carries TRBV27 and TRBJ2-7; TRBD1 is a possible D gene (6 bases). The V gene lost 9 bases and the J gene lost 8 bases, with 23 bases spanning the gap. The CDR3 spans 14 residues. Germline CDR1 and CDR2: MNHEY and SMNVEV (reference sequence). CDR3 DNA: TGTGCCAGTACAACGCCGGGACACGGATCGAAGCAGTACTTC. Translating gives CASTTPGHGSKQYF.

CDR3 in DNA: TGTGCCAGCAGCCGAGGCTTCGGGACACTGGGGACTGAAGCTTTCTTT. It specifies CASSRGFGTLGTEAFF. The chain couples TRBV5-5 to TRBJ1-1, with D maybe TRBD1 (6 bases). CDR1 and CDR2 from the germline V gene are SGHKS and YYEKEE (reference sequence). Trimming stripped 4 bases from V and 5 bases from J, with 21 bases between. The CDR3 is 16 amino acids.

In DNA form, the CDR3 reads TGTGCCAGCAGCTTAGAGGAGTACGGGGAGCTGTTTTTT. This encodes CASSLEEYGELFF. The rearrangement links TRBV7-8 to TRBJ2-2; D is uncertain. The CDR3 length is 13 residues. Germline V CDR1 and CDR2: SGHVS, FQNEAQ. The V gene lost 1 base and the J gene lost 7 bases, with 7 bases spanning the gap.

This chain uses TRBV19 with TRBJ1-5; 12 bases agree with TRBD1. Trimming took 3 bases from V and 11 from J; bases not matched to a gene: 20. Germline V lookup: CDR1 LNHDA, CDR2 SQIVND (reference sequence). The CDR3 contains 19 residues. This CDR3 reads CASSIGFGAGQGAGGSQHF. Written as DNA, the CDR3 is TGTGCCAGTAGTATCGGATTTGGGGCGGGACAGGGGGCTGGAGGGTCCCAGCATTTT.

This chain connects TRBV9 to TRBJ1-6; the D is unclear. Trimming pared 4 bases from V and 5 bases from J, leaving 10 bases between. This CDR3 region has 14 residues. Germline V gene lookup returns CDR1 SGDLS and CDR2 YYNGEE. For the CDR3, the DNA is TGTGCCAGCAGCAAATGGGCCGATAATTCACCCCTCCACTTT. Its translation is CASSKWADNSPLHF.

This chain links TRBV14 with TRBJ1-2; 10 bases agree with TRBD1. Trimming at V came to 4 bases and at J to 4 bases, leaving 6 bases not matched to a gene. Germline CDR1 is SGHDN and CDR2 is FVKESK. The CDR3 has 15 residues. DNA for the CDR3: TGTGCCAGCAGCCCCCGAGGACAGGGGGTCTATGGCTACACCTTC. This translates into CASSPRGQGVYGYTF.

The V call is TRBV23-1, the J call TRBJ1-1, with TRBD1 as a possible D gene (6 bases). TRBV23-1 is known as an ORF, though its function is uncertain. The ends were cut back, 0 bases at V and 5 bases at J, with 13 bases in the middle. The CDR3 covers 15 residues. This chain's CDR3 is CASSQSIQGRTEAFF. In nucleotides, the CDR3 is TGCGCCAGCAGTCAATCGATACAGGGTAGAACTGAAGCTTTCTTT.

This clone was picked up one time. In DNA, the CDR3 is TGTGCCAGCAGCTTAGACTACCTAATGTCCTACAATGAGCAGTTCTTC. Translation: CASSLDYLMSYNEQFF. This sequence joins TRBV7-3 and TRBJ2-1, with D possibly being TRBD2 (5 bases). Trimming shortened V by 2 bases and J by 1 base, and 12 bases separated the two germline ends. The CDR3 is 16 residues long. Germline CDR1 SGHTA, CDR2 FQGTGA.

The chain is built from TRBV5-1 and TRBJ1-1; D perhaps matches TRBD1 (6 bases). V shed 4 bases and J shed 0 bases, with 19 bases lying between them. The CDR3 length is 17 residues. Germline CDR1 SGHRS, CDR2 YFSETQ. DNA for the CDR3: TGCGCCAGCAGCCAAACTTGGGACATGAGGATGAACACTGAAGCTTTCTTT. As protein: CASSQTWDMRMNTEAFF.

The chain joins TRBV7-6 to TRBJ1-3; tentatively, D is TRBD1 (5 bases). This CDR3 contains 16 residues. V lost 5 bases, J lost 3 bases, and 17 bases lay in between. CDR1 is SGHVS and CDR2 is FNYEAQ in the germline V gene. CDR3: CASSPGGARSGNTIYF. DNA for the CDR3: TGTGCCAGCAGCCCGGGAGGGGCCCGGAGTGGAAACACCATATATTTT.

This clone was recorded once. The V call is TRBV19, the J call TRBJ1-5, with 7 bases that match TRBD1. V lost 5 bases and J lost 1; bases outside the gene matches: 5. The CDR3 is made up of 15 amino acids. The germline gives CDR1 LNHDA, CDR2 SQIVND (reference sequence). The CDR3 region is CASSVYRGSNQPQHF. The CDR3 DNA reads as TGTGCCAGTAGTGTCTACAGGGGCAGCAATCAGCCCCAGCATTTT. Full variable domain (missing parts from reference TRBV19 and TRBJ1-5): DGGITQSPKYLFRKEGQNVTLSCEQNLNHDAMYWYRQDPGQGLRLIYYSQIVNDFQKGDIAEGYSVSREKKESFPLTVTSAQKNPTAFYLCASSVYRGSNQPQHFGDGTRLSIL.

This rearrangement joins TRBV18 to TRBJ2-2; D gene uncertain. CDR3 length equals 12 residues. Germline lookup yields CDR1 KGHSH and CDR2 LQKENI. The V and J ends lost 6 bases and 5 bases respectively, with 7 bases between them. The CDR3 spells CASSPYTGELFF. CDR3 bases: TGTGCCAGCTCGCCATATACCGGGGAGCTGTTTTTT.

The rearrangement joins TRBV5-1 to TRBJ1-1; tentatively, D is TRBD1 (6 bases). The CDR3 spans 14 residues. The V and J ends lost 4 bases and 7 bases respectively, with 17 bases between them. The germline gives CDR1 SGHRS, CDR2 YFSETQ. The CDR3 loop reads CASSLGRGALEAFF. CDR3 coding DNA: TGCGCCAGCAGCCTGGGACGGGGGGCCCTTGAAGCTTTCTTT.

In this sample, this clone turned up a few times. The chain combines TRBV7-9 with TRBJ1-1; D is undetermined. Germline CDR1 SEHNR, CDR2 FQNEAQ (reference sequence). The V end was cut by 3 bases, the J end by 0 bases, with 8 bases between. This CDR3 region has 14 residues. CDR3 sequence: CASSLEGLNTEAFF. The CDR3 nucleotides read TGTGCCAGCAGCTTGGAGGGTCTGAACACTGAAGCTTTCTTT.